This record covers a single T cell receptor (beta chain). Mismatch with germline at one junction end may stem from a read error. This CDR3 is built from 12 residues. The source of the sample is a study of patients and donors after allogeneic stem cell transplantation. TCRdb reprocessed the RT-PCR reads with MiXCR, giving one entry per CDR3 protein. This table holds a few hundred thousand distinct CDR3 sequences, 35% to 45% found once. The sample taken for sequencing was blood, either unsorted or a sorted T cell fraction (not recorded which). The TCR comes from a human donor who was either an allogeneic HSCT recipient or a stem cell or donor lymphocyte infusion donor (not recorded which). It is not recorded whose cells these are; they may come from a transplant donor. The rearrangement joins TRBV12-3 or TRBV12-4 to TRBJ2-1; 7 bases match TRBD1. In DNA, the CDR3 is TGTGCCAGCAGTTACGGGCGACAGGGAATCATCTTC. It codes for CASSYGRQGIIF.